Given below is one T cell receptor beta chain in context. Its antigen remains unidentified. The data were produced by immunoSEQ multiplex PCR, yet TCRdb's version contains in-frame clones alone and is incomplete. The sample comprises about 180,000 clones, about 91% of which are singletons, and roughly 0.5% rests with the top ten. This sample is drawn from a study of T cell responses to AZD1222 COVID-19 vaccine. Study-wide context: The study pooled second doses at about 4 or about 12 weeks. Whole-study findings and limits: A reported finding is that nearly half of spike-specific TCRs target unmutated variant regions. The donor group comprised mostly white British people and more females; the analysis possibly underestimated clonal diversity. Repertoires were obtained only post-peak T cell response.

Sequenced material: peripheral blood, taken on day 0 of AZD1222 vaccination. The clonotype originates from an adult in good health.

The CDR3 sequence is CATSDRGDRVNEQYF. The CDR3 DNA is TGTGCCACCAGTGATAGAGGGGACAGAGTCAACGAGCAGTACTTC. The J gene is TRBJ2-7, the V gene TRBV24-1, with 7 bases fitting TRBD1. Germline loops: CDR1 KGHDR, CDR2 SFDVKD. The CDR3 totals 15 residues. J gave up 5 bases and V 3 bases, and 9 bases lay outside the gene matches.